Below are 25 T cell receptor beta chains sequenced from a single sample in a study of shared clonotypes between healthy human individuals. Using immunoSEQ multiplex PCR, the repertoire was profiled, and TCRdb retains in-frame clones only, with some absent. The data contain some 1.1 million clones, roughly 80% of them singletons. Material: memory CD4+ T cells from PBMCs. As for subset: CD45RA-negative fraction. These receptors were obtained from a man aged 18 to 29 in good health. Some clones in this sample may be carry-over from other donors' samples.

This clone was detected only a few times. This chain connects TRBV27 to TRBJ2-7; D is unresolved. Germline V gene sequence: CDR1 MNHEY, CDR2 SMNVEV (reference sequence). The V end was cut by 6 bases, the J end by 3 bases, with 15 bases between. The CDR3 extends over 14 amino acids. The CDR3 DNA reads TGTGCCAGCAGAGCCCGCCTTGGGATCTACGAGCAGTACTTC. Translating gives CASRARLGIYEQYF.

The table lists this clone with a count of one. The gene calls are TRBV28 and TRBJ1-3; D might be TRBD1 (5 bases). The CDR3 has 12 residues. Trimming left V 6 bases short and J 2 bases short, with 5 bases between. Germline lookup yields CDR1 MDHEN and CDR2 SYDVKM. The CDR3 region is CASSRAGNTIYF. CDR3 nucleotide sequence: TGTGCCAGCAGCAGGGCTGGAAACACCATATATTTT.

CDR3 residues: CASSPGPTSTDTQYF. Here the CDR3 DNA reads TGCGCCAGCAGCCCAGGACCGACGAGCACAGATACGCAGTATTTT. The chain carries TRBV4-3 and TRBJ2-3; D gene ambiguous. The CDR3 spans 15 residues. Trimming cost V 4 bases and J 0 bases, with 11 bases left between them. Germline CDR1 LGHNA, CDR2 YSLEER.

This rearrangement joins TRBV18 to TRBJ2-5; TRBD1 might be the D (6 bases). This CDR3 is built from 12 residues. The germline V and J ends were trimmed by 11 bases and 2 bases, with 12 bases remaining between them. Germline V CDR1 and CDR2: KGHSH, LQKENI. In DNA form, the CDR3 reads TGTGCCGGACAGTCCAATCAAGAGACCCAGTACTTC. It yields the protein CAGQSNQETQYF.

This clone was detected many times. Other DNA variants within this sample encode the same CDR3. The chain employs TRBV30 and TRBJ2-1; 8 nucleotides agree with TRBD2. Germline V gene sequence: CDR1 GTSNPN, CDR2 SVGIG (reference sequence). With 2 bases clipped from V and 0 bases from J, the junction kept 3 bases outside the gene matches. The CDR3 contains 15 residues. CDR3 sequence reads: CAWSSGGSSYNEQFF. The CDR3 nucleotides read TGTGCCTGGAGTTCGGGGGGGAGCTCCTACAATGAGCAGTTCTTC.

The rearrangement joins TRBV28 to TRBJ2-1, with D possibly TRBD2 on 6 matching bases. This CDR3 comprises 15 residues. V gave up 6 bases and J gave up 1 base, with 13 bases separating them. Germline V CDR1 and CDR2: MDHEN, SYDVKM. CDR3 bases: TGTGCCAGCAGCTCCCTGGACTATTCCTACAATGAGCAGTTCTTC. Translating gives CASSSLDYSYNEQFF.

A remark on this clone: The sample carries other DNA sequences with the same CDR3. This chain joins TRBV4-1 and TRBJ2-7; possible D gene TRBD2, 5 bases. Deletions cut 2 bases from V and 3 bases from J, with 26 bases between. This CDR3 region has 19 residues. Germline V CDR1 and CDR2: MGHRA, YSYEKL. This chain's CDR3 is CASSQWWWTSVSVDYEQYF. CDR3 DNA: TGCGCCAGCAGCCAATGGTGGTGGACTTCGGTTTCTGTCGACTACGAGCAGTACTTC.

There are a few counts of this clone. The sample holds other DNA sequences that translate to the same CDR3. The rearrangement links TRBV6-1 to TRBJ2-3; D call uncertain. V lost 1 base and J lost 1, with 9 bases in between. This CDR3 spans 15 amino acids. Germline-derived CDR1 and CDR2 are MNHNS and SASEGT. In DNA, the CDR3 is TGTGCCAGCAGTGAAGTAGGTAGGGGCACAGATACGCAGTATTTT. This encodes CASSEVGRGTDTQYF.

This clone occurred many times. The chain combines TRBV6-6 with TRBJ2-2; possible D gene TRBD1, 5 bases. In germline, CDR1 is MNHNY, CDR2 SVGAGI (reference sequence). CDR3 size: 13 residues. V gave up 5 bases and J gave up 6 bases, with 10 bases separating them. Here the CDR3 reads CASSPDRAGELFF. The CDR3 DNA follows: TGTGCCAGCAGTCCTGACAGAGCCGGGGAGCTGTTTTTT.

The V gene is TRBV30, the J gene TRBJ1-2; 9 bases align to TRBD1. Trimming took 3 bases from V and 6 from J; bases not matched to a gene: 5. Germline assignment: CDR1 GTSNPN and CDR2 SVGIG (reference sequence). The CDR3 spans 13 residues. The CDR3 sequence is CAWRRDRVDGYTF. The CDR3 DNA is TGTGCCTGGAGAAGGGACAGGGTGGATGGCTACACCTTC.

In regard to this clone: Germline and junction disagree at one end, which may indicate a read error. The V and J genes are TRBV29-1 and TRBJ1-1; no reliable D call. The CDR3 consists of 14 residues. Germline loops: CDR1 SQVTM, CDR2 ANQGSEA. The CDR3 protein is CSVEGSGMNTEALF. CDR3 DNA sequence: TGCAGCGTTGAAGGGTCAGGAATGAACACTGAAGCTCTCTTT.

This clone was found many times. The J gene is TRBJ2-4, the V gene TRBV11-2; 9 bases match TRBD1. The CDR3 sequence is 15 residues long. Germline assignment: CDR1 SGHAT and CDR2 FQNNGV. V lost 1 base to trimming and J lost 6 bases; unmatched junction nucleotides: 4. CDR3: CASSLGTGQGNIQYF. CDR3 in DNA: TGTGCCAGCAGCTTAGGTACGGGACAGGGAAACATTCAGTACTTC.

This clone occurred once. CDR3 sequence reads: CASSLAGGRRDYEQYF. CDR3 DNA sequence: TGTGCCAGCAGCTTAGCCGGCGGGAGAAGAGACTACGAGCAGTACTTC. The chain combines TRBV7-8 with TRBJ2-7, with 7 bases matching TRBD2. The CDR3 is 16 amino acids. Germline V lookup: CDR1 SGHVS, CDR2 FQNEAQ. The V segment lost 0 bases and the J segment 3 bases; nucleotides outside the gene matches: 8. The entire variable domain, with the rest obtained from reference TRBV7-8 and TRBJ2-7, is as follows: GAGVSQSPRYKVAKRGQDVALRCDPISGHVSLFWYQQALGQGPEFLTYFQNEAQLDKSGLPSDRFFAERPEGSVSTLKIQRTQQEDSAVYLCASSLAGGRRDYEQYFGPGTRLTVT.

The CDR3 DNA reads as TGTGCCAGCAAAAAACCCGCAGGAGGCTACACCTTC. It encodes CASKKPAGGYTF. The gene calls are TRBV28 and TRBJ1-2; D is unclear. CDR1 is MDHEN and CDR2 is SYDVKM in the germline V gene. V was shortened by 7 bases and J by 8 bases, with 14 bases between the two germline ends. CDR3 size: 12 residues.

This clone came up a few times. Within the sample, other DNA sequences also encode this same CDR3. This chain connects TRBV6-6 to TRBJ2-1, with D uncertain. Germline-derived CDR1 and CDR2 are MNHNY and SVGAGI (reference sequence). This CDR3 contains 11 residues. Trimming took off 3 bases at V and 8 bases at J, with 5 bases between the two ends. As DNA, the CDR3 is TGTGCCAGCAGTTATTATGATGAGCAGTTCTTC. Protein product: CASSYYDEQFF.

The gene calls are TRBV21-1 and TRBJ1-1. TRBV21-1 is shown as a pseudogene. The CDR3 contains 13 residues. The CDR3 reads CASSQAGLAEAFF. CDR3 nucleotides: TGTGCCAGCAGTCAAGCCGGGCTTGCTGAAGCTTTCTTT.

The chain's CDR3 is CASSQGGLAGDTQYF. CDR3 DNA sequence: TGTGCCAGCAGCCAAGGGGGACTAGCGGGAGATACGCAGTATTTT. The rearrangement joins TRBV14 to TRBJ2-3, with 12 bases aligning to TRBD2. CDR1 is SGHDN, CDR2 FVKESK, per germline. V shed 1 base, J shed 5 bases, and the junction held 1 base outside the gene matches. The CDR3 extends over 15 amino acids.

The J gene is TRBJ2-3, the V gene TRBV7-2; TRBD2 agrees at 9 bases. Trimming took 5 bases from V and 1 from J; bases not matched to a gene: 10. The CDR3 contains 17 residues. Germline lookup yields CDR1 SGHTA and CDR2 FQGNSA. The CDR3 region is CASSPPRGRAGTDTQYF. CDR3 coding DNA: TGTGCCAGCAGCCCGCCTCGCGGGAGGGCGGGCACAGATACGCAGTATTTT.

The chain recombines TRBV2 with TRBJ2-1; D might be TRBD1 (5 bases). The CDR3 consists of 12 residues. The ends were cut back, 6 bases at V and 6 bases at J, with 9 bases in the middle. The germline gives CDR1 SNHLY, CDR2 FYNNEI. This CDR3 is CASSRQSNEQFF. CDR3 sequence (DNA): TGTGCCAGCAGCAGACAGTCCAATGAGCAGTTCTTC.

This clone was detected ten times or more. The chain carries TRBV9 and TRBJ2-1; 9 bases line up with TRBD2. The germline gives CDR1 SGDLS, CDR2 YYNGEE. J was trimmed by 4 bases and V by 4 bases; bases with no gene match: 6. The CDR3 is made up of 15 amino acids. The CDR3 here is CASSLSGSGYNEQFF. CDR3 DNA sequence: TGTGCCAGCAGCCTTAGCGGGAGTGGGTACAATGAGCAGTTCTTC.

This clone showed up just a few times. The V and J genes are TRBV19 and TRBJ2-1, with D tentatively TRBD1 (5 bases). Germline V gene data show CDR1 as LNHDA and CDR2 as SQIVND (reference sequence). The CDR3 contains 16 residues. V lost 2 bases to trimming and J lost 5 bases, with 16 bases between them. For the CDR3, the DNA is TGTGCCAGTAGTATAACCGGACAACAAGGTGACAATGAGCAGTTCTTC. Translation gives CASSITGQQGDNEQFF.

The rearrangement links TRBV7-3 to TRBJ2-5; a weak D match, TRBD2 (5 bases). The CDR3 runs 14 residues. CDR1 is SGHTA, CDR2 FQGTGA, per germline. With 3 bases removed from V and 2 bases from J, the gap between germline ends came to 10 bases. The CDR3 DNA reads TGTGCCAGCAGCTTTTTTAGCGATCAAGAGACCCAGTACTTC. Translating it yields CASSFFSDQETQYF.

V and J are TRBV7-9 and TRBJ2-5, with D possibly being TRBD2 (5 bases). The germline V and J ends were trimmed by 4 bases and 3 bases, with 24 bases remaining between them. This CDR3 region has 18 residues. Germline CDR1 is SEHNR and CDR2 is FQNEAQ (reference sequence). For the CDR3, the DNA is TGTGCCAGCAGCTCAACCCGACTACTTGGCTCGGCAGAAGAGACCCAGTACTTC. Translated: CASSSTRLLGSAEETQYF. Complete variable domain (other parts from reference TRBV7-9 and TRBJ2-5): DTGVSQNPRHKITKRGQNVTFRCDPISEHNRLYWYRQTLGQGPEFLTYFQNEAQLEKSRLLSDRFSAERPKGSFSTLEIQRTEQGDSAMYLCASSSTRLLGSAEETQYFGPGTRLLVL.

The CDR3 region has the DNA TGTGCCAGTAGTATACCAGGGACTGGAAACACCATATATTTT. This codes for CASSIPGTGNTIYF. The chain links TRBV19 to TRBJ1-3; TRBD1 is a possible D gene (5 bases). The CDR3 contains 14 residues. The V and J ends lost 2 bases and 2 bases respectively, with 7 bases between them. Germline-derived CDR1 and CDR2 are LNHDA and SQIVND (reference sequence).

The V and J genes are TRBV5-1 and TRBJ1-4; TRBD1 matches 9 bases. The CDR3 totals 15 residues. The germline gives CDR1 SGHRS, CDR2 YFSETQ. The junction had 9 bases not matched to a gene; V was cut back by 7 bases and J by 5 bases. CDR3 sequence reads: CASHLTGGANEKLFF. Here the CDR3 DNA reads TGCGCCAGCCACCTTACAGGGGGCGCGAATGAAAAACTGTTTTTT.